A selection of T cell receptor beta chains follows, all from one sample in a study of shared clonotypes between healthy human individuals. Data came from immunoSEQ multiplex PCR; TCRdb stores just in-frame clones and leaves some out. The repertoire holds 800,000 to 950,000 clones, around 96% seen once, with about 0.22% in the top ten. The sample taken for sequencing was naive CD8+ T cells sorted from blood. All receptors derive from a man in his thirties or forties in good health. The CDR3 runs from the conserved cysteine through the conserved F or W. The order of the fields is D gene, V gene, clone size, J gene, CDR3 protein, CDR3 DNA. D genes are given only for firm matches. For some rows the clone size is stated as once, few or many, or as a class when expanded; others skip it.

>TRBD2|TRBV7-9|NA|TRBJ2-1
CASSLGSGRPYNEQFF
TGTGCCAGCAGCTTAGGAAGCGGGAGGCCGTACAATGAGCAGTTCTTC
>NA|TRBV19|NA|TRBJ1-1
CASSIYRNTEAFF
TGTGCCAGTAGTATTTATCGGAACACTGAAGCTTTCTTT
>TRBD1|TRBV5-1|NA|TRBJ2-1
CASHHSTGGENEQFF
TGCGCCAGCCACCATTCGACAGGGGGGGAGAATGAGCAGTTCTTC
>TRBD1|TRBV6-5|once|TRBJ2-1
CASSTVGQGYNEQFF
TGTGCCAGCAGCACAGTGGGACAGGGGTACAATGAGCAGTTCTTC
>NA|TRBV7-8|NA|TRBJ2-1
CASSGLDNEQFF
TGTGCCAGCAGTGGGCTCGACAATGAGCAGTTCTTC
>TRBD2|TRBV6-5|NA|TRBJ2-7
CASSLTGLAGLYEQYF
TGTGCCAGCAGTTTGACTGGACTAGCGGGCCTTTACGAGCAGTACTTC
>TRBD2|TRBV15|NA|TRBJ2-1
CATSSKRESAMVQFF
TGTGCCACCAGCAGTAAGCGGGAGTCTGCAATGGTGCAGTTCTTC
>NA|TRBV6-5|few|TRBJ2-7
CASSPISGYEQYF
TGTGCCAGCAGCCCCATATCAGGCTACGAGCAGTACTTC
>NA|TRBV6-5|NA|TRBJ1-2
CASSYSTGRDYTF
TGTGCCAGCAGTTACTCGACGGGACGTGACTACACCTTC
>TRBD2|TRBV13|NA|TRBJ2-7
CASSSGLAGGSYEQYF
TGTGCCAGCAGCTCAGGACTAGCGGGGGGGTCCTACGAGCAGTACTTC
>NA|TRBV10-1|NA|TRBJ2-5
CASSNRDTQETQYF
TGCGCCAGCAGTAACCGGGACACCCAAGAGACCCAGTACTTC
>TRBD2|TRBV5-8|NA|TRBJ2-3
CASSSGTSGTDTQYF
TGTGCCAGCAGCTCTGGGACTAGCGGAACAGATACGCAGTATTTT
>NA|TRBV10-2|NA|TRBJ1-1
CASSEVSDTMNTEAFF
TGCGCCAGCAGTGAGGTCTCAGATACCATGAACACTGAAGCTTTCTTT
>NA|TRBV7-9|NA|TRBJ2-1
CASSFGVNEQFF
TGTGCCAGCAGCTTTGGTGTAAATGAGCAGTTCTTC
>NA|TRBV9|NA|TRBJ1-5
CASSVGGASNQPQHF
TGTGCCAGCAGCGTTGGGGGGGCTAGCAATCAGCCCCAGCATTTT
>NA|TRBV5-1|NA|TRBJ1-2
CASSLGRTDPNYGYTF
TGCGCCAGCAGCTTGGGGAGGACAGACCCAAACTATGGCTACACCTTC
>NA|TRBV19|NA|TRBJ2-7
CASKPLSIYEQYF
TGTGCCAGTAAACCTCTAAGTATCTACGAGCAGTACTTC
>NA|TRBV28|NA|TRBJ1-5
CASSLSGIPGNQPQHF
TGTGCCAGTAGTTTATCAGGGATCCCGGGGAACCAGCCCCAGCATTTT
>TRBD2|TRBV27|once|TRBJ2-3
CASRSGLVALNTQYF
TGTGCCAGCAGATCGGGACTAGTCGCCTTAAATACGCAGTATTTT
>NA|TRBV2|NA|TRBJ1-2
CASRDDRQANYGYTF
TGTGCCAGCAGGGACGACAGACAAGCTAACTATGGCTACACCTTC
>NA|TRBV18|NA|TRBJ1-4
CASSPGLRGEKLFF
TGTGCCAGCTCACCAGGATTAAGGGGTGAAAAACTGTTTTTT
>NA|TRBV12-5|NA|TRBJ2-1
CASGFWDTDNEQFF
TGTGCTAGTGGTTTTTGGGACACGGACAATGAGCAGTTCTTC
>NA|TRBV29-1|NA|TRBJ2-1
CSLSQYNEQFF
TGCAGCCTTTCCCAGTACAATGAGCAGTTCTTC
>NA|TRBV5-4|few|TRBJ1-1
CASSLEGGLGTEAFF
TGTGCCAGCAGCTTGGAGGGGGGGCTGGGTACTGAAGCTTTCTTT
>TRBD2|TRBV6-5|NA|TRBJ2-7
CASSYSSSGGLYEQYF
TGTGCCAGCAGTTACTCTTCTAGCGGAGGTTTGTACGAGCAGTACTTC